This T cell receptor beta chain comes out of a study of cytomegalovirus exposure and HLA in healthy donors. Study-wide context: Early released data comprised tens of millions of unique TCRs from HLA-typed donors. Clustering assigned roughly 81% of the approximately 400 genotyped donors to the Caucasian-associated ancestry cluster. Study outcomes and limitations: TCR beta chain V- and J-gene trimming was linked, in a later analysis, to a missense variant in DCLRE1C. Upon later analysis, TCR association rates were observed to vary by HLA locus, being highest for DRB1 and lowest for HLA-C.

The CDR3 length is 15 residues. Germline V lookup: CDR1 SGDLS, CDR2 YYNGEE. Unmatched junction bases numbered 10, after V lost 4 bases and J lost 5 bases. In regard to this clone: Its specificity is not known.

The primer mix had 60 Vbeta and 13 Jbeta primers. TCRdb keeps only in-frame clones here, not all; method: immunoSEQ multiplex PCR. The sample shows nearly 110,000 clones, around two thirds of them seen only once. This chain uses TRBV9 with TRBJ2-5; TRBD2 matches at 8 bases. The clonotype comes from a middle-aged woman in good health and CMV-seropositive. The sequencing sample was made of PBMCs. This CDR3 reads CASSPNLGGAETQYF. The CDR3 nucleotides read TGTGCCAGCAGCCCAAACCTCGGGGGGGCGGAGACCCAGTACTTC.